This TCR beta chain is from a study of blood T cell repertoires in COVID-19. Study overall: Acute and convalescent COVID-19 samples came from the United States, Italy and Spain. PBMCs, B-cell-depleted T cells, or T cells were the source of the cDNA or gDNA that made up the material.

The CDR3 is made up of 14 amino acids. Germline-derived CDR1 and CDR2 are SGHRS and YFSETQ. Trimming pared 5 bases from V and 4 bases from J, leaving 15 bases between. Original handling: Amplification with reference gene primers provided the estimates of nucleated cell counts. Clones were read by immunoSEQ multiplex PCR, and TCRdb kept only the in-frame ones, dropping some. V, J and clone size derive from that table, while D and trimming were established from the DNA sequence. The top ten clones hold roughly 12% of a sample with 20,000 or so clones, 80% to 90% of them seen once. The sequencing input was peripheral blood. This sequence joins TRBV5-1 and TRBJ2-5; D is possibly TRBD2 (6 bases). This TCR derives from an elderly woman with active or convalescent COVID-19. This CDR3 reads CASSSARGPETQYF. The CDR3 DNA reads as TGCGCCAGCAGTTCCGCGCGGGGTCCAGAGACCCAGTACTTC.